Listed here are 14 T cell receptor beta chains from one sample, sequenced in a study of beta chain features in type 1 diabetes. Sequencing targeted expressed TCRB transcripts, as all isolated RNA had been reverse transcribed. TCRdb keeps only in-frame clones here, not all; method: immunoSEQ multiplex PCR. In the table there are approximately 120,000 clones, 40% of which are singletons. What was sequenced was stem cell memory CD4+ T cells from blood. These receptors all come from a woman between 18 and 30 years old in good health.

The CDR3 sequence: CASSHVPGLAGGRTYEQYF. For the CDR3, the DNA is TGTGCCAGCAGCCATGTACCGGGACTAGCGGGAGGAAGGACCTACGAGCAGTACTTC. The chain combines TRBV4-2 with TRBJ2-7; 15 bases are shared with TRBD2. Germline V lookup: CDR1 LGHNA, CDR2 YNFKEQ. The CDR3 covers 19 residues. The ends lost 3 bases at V and 2 bases at J; junction bases unmatched: 11.

This chain links TRBV7-2 with TRBJ2-2, with 15 nucleotides matching TRBD2. The germline V gene encodes CDR1 SGHTA and CDR2 FQGNSA. Trimming removed 5 bases from V and 2 bases from J; junction bases left unmatched: 3. CDR3 length: 17 amino acids. The CDR3 DNA reads TGTGCCAGCAGCGGGACTAGCGGGAGGATAAACACCGGGGAGCTGTTTTTT. Translated: CASSGTSGRINTGELFF.

This clone showed up just once. The V gene is TRBV19, the J gene TRBJ1-1; TRBD1 agrees at 9 bases. The CDR3 sequence is 16 residues long. Trimming cost V 3 bases and J 4 bases; bases outside gene matches: 9. Germline assignment: CDR1 LNHDA and CDR2 SQIVND (reference sequence). The CDR3: CASSITGGRRGTEAFF. CDR3 nucleotides: TGTGCCAGTAGTATCACAGGGGGCCGTAGGGGCACTGAAGCTTTCTTT.

The chain links TRBV10-3 to TRBJ1-1; TRBD1 matches 8 bases. The CDR3 contains 13 residues. Germline V CDR1 and CDR2: ENHRY, SYGVKD. V trimming: 4 bases; J trimming: 5 bases; junction bases outside the gene matches: 3. The CDR3 region is CAISGTGWTEAFF. The DNA for the CDR3 is TGTGCCATCAGTGGGACAGGGTGGACTGAAGCTTTCTTT.

The J gene is TRBJ2-2, the V gene TRBV7-2, with 7 bases aligning to TRBD1. Germline V CDR1 and CDR2: SGHTA, FQGNSA. With 4 bases clipped from V and 7 bases from J, the junction kept 12 bases outside the gene matches. This CDR3 has 16 amino acids. The CDR3 loop reads CASSSVGTVAGGELFF. The CDR3 nucleotides are TGTGCCAGCAGCTCGGTTGGGACAGTAGCCGGCGGGGAGCTGTTTTTT.

The genes are TRBV19 and TRBJ2-3; 11 bases are a match to TRBD2. The V and J ends lost 3 bases and 4 bases, in that order; junction bases with no gene match: 6. CDR3 length: 16 amino acids. The germline V gene has CDR1 LNHDA and CDR2 SQIVND (reference sequence). CDR3: CASSIQLAGVPDTQYF. The CDR3 nucleotides read TGTGCCAGTAGTATCCAACTAGCGGGAGTGCCAGATACGCAGTATTTT.

V gene TRBV2 combines with J gene TRBJ2-7; 12 bases fit TRBD2. The V gene's germline CDR1 is SNHLY and CDR2 FYNNEI. The ends lost 6 bases at V and 0 bases at J; junction bases unmatched: 9. This CDR3 spans 17 amino acids. The CDR3: CASSLGLAGTSSYEQYF. The CDR3 DNA is TGTGCCAGCAGCCTAGGACTAGCGGGAACCTCCTCCTACGAGCAGTACTTC.

The CDR3 nucleotides are TGTGCCAGCAGCCTTCTAGCGGGGCCGGGCCTACCCTCAGATACGCAGTATTTT. It is translated as CASSLLAGPGLPSDTQYF. The chain combines TRBV7-3 with TRBJ2-3, with 9 bases aligning to TRBD2. V gave up 5 bases and J gave up 4 bases; unmatched junction bases: 16. The CDR3 totals 18 residues. Germline CDR1 reads SGHTA; CDR2 reads FQGTGA.

This clone was counted a few times. J is TRBJ1-2 and V is TRBV11-2; D not resolved. Germline assignment: CDR1 SGHAT and CDR2 FQNNGV. The V end lost 1 base, the J end lost 9 bases, and 12 bases lay between the germline ends. The CDR3 runs 13 residues. CDR3 bases: TGTGCCAGCAGCTTAGCGCCTGGAGTTCGCTACACCTTC. It is translated as CASSLAPGVRYTF.

In this sample, this clone turned up a few times. V gene TRBV19 combines with J gene TRBJ2-1, with 7 bases matching TRBD2. This CDR3 comprises 14 residues. V lost 1 base and J lost 10; bases outside the gene matches: 7. Germline V gene data show CDR1 as LNHDA and CDR2 as SQIVND (reference sequence). CDR3 sequence reads: CASSIAGGAREQFF. In nucleotides, the CDR3 is TGTGCCAGTAGTATAGCGGGAGGAGCAAGGGAGCAGTTCTTC.

This clone was seen just once. The chain is built from TRBV7-2 and TRBJ2-3; TRBD2 agrees at 8 bases. Per the germline V gene, CDR1 is SGHTA and CDR2 is FQGNSA. The CDR3 runs 16 residues. Trimming cost V 5 bases and J 8 bases; bases outside gene matches: 15. The CDR3 region is CASSPLGAGGGVTQYF. The DNA for the CDR3 is TGTGCCAGCAGCCCCCTCGGGGCGGGAGGAGGCGTTACGCAGTATTTT.

The chain employs TRBV28 and TRBJ1-1; 10 bases map to TRBD1. The CDR3 extends over 16 amino acids. V lost 6 bases and J lost 2; bases outside the gene matches: 9. CDR1 and CDR2 (germline): MDHEN, SYDVKM. CDR3 sequence reads: CASRRQGARRNTEAFF. DNA for the CDR3: TGTGCCAGCAGGAGACAGGGGGCGCGGAGAAACACTGAAGCTTTCTTT.

The gene calls are TRBV27 and TRBJ2-5, with a possible D match to TRBD1 (6 bases). This CDR3 is built from 14 residues. V lost 0 bases and J 4 bases, leaving 9 bases between the germline ends. From germline, CDR1 is MNHEY and CDR2 SMNVEV (reference sequence). CDR3 amino acids: CASSLSRGGETQYF. The CDR3 DNA reads TGTGCCAGCAGTTTATCGAGAGGGGGAGAGACCCAGTACTTC.

V and J are TRBV10-3 and TRBJ2-3, with a weak D call TRBD2 (6 bases). The CDR3 is made up of 18 amino acids. CDR1 is ENHRY, CDR2 SYGVKD, per germline. V lost 8 bases to trimming and J lost 0 bases, with 24 bases between them. CDR3 sequence reads: CAIGSLGGGRSSTDTQYF. CDR3 coding DNA: TGTGCCATCGGATCCTTGGGAGGTGGGAGGTCTAGCACAGATACGCAGTATTTT.